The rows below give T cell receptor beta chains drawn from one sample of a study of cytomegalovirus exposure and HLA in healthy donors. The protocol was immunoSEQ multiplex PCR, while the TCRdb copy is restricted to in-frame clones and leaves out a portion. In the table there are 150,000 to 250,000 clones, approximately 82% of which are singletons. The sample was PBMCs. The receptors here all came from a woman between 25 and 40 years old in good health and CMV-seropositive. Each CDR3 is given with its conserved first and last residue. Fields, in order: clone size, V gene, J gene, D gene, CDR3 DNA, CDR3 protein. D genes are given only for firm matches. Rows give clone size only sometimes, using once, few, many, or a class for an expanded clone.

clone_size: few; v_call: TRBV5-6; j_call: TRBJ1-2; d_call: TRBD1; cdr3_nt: TGTGCCAGCAGCTGGACAGGGGCCTATGGCTACACCTTC; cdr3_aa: CASSWTGAYGYTF
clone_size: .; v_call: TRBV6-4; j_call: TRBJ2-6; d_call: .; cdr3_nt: TGTGCCAGCATAGTCGTCCAGCCTCCGCGGTGGGCCAACGTCCTGACTTTC; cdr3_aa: CASIVVQPPRWANVLTF
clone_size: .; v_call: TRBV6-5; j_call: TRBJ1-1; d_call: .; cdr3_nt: TGTGCCAGCAGTTATTCAGGGGTTAACACTGAAGCTTTCTTT; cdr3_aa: CASSYSGVNTEAFF
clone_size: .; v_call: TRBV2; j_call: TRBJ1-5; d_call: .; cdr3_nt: TGTGCCAGCAGTAGAGACAGGAGAGGTCAGCCCCAGCATTTT; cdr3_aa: CASSRDRRGQPQHF
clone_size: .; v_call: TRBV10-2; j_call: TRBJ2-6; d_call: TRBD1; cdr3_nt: TGCGCCACCTCCGGGACAGGGGGCGCTGGGGCCAACGTCCTGACTTTC; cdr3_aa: CATSGTGGAGANVLTF
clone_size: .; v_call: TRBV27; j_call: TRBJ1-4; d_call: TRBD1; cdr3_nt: TGTGCCAGCAGTCAAAGGGACAGGGGAACAACTAATGAAAAACTGTTTTTT; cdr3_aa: CASSQRDRGTTNEKLFF
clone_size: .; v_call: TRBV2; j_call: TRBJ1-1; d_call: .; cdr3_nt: TGTGCCAGCAGTGAGCCTTCGGGATGGGGAACTGAAGCTTTCTTT; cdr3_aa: CASSEPSGWGTEAFF
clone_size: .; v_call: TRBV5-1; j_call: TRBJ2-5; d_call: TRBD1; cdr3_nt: TGCGCCAGCAGCCCTTTCAGGGGACAGAGAGATCAAGAGACCCAGTACTTC; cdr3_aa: CASSPFRGQRDQETQYF
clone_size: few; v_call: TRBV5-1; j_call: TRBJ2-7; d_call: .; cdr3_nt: TGCGCCAGCAGCGAGGGACTCCTCTACGAGCAGTACTTC; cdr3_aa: CASSEGLLYEQYF
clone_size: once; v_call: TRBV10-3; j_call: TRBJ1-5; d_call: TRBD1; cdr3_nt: TGTGCCATCAGTCCCGGACAGGGGGAACAGCCCCAGCATTTT; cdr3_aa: CAISPGQGEQPQHF
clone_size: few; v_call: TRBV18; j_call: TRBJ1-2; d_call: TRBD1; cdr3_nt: TGTGCCAGCTCACCAGAATCCGGGACAGGGGCTGGAGTGGGAGGCTACACCTTC; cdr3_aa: CASSPESGTGAGVGGYTF
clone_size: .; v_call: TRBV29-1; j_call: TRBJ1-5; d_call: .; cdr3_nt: TGCAGCGTGGCTGCGGGTAACAATCAGCCCCAGCATTTT; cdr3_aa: CSVAAGNNQPQHF
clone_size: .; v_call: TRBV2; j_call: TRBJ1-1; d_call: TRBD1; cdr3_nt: TGTGCCAGCAGTCGGGACAGCGAAGCTTTCTTT; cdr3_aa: CASSRDSEAFF
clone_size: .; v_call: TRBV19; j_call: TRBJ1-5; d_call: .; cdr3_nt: TGTGCCAGTAGACTATCCCCCGGGACTGCAATCCAGCCCCAGCATTTT; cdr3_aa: CASRLSPGTAIQPQHF
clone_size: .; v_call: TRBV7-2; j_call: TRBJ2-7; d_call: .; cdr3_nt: TGTGCCAGCAGCTCCGATCGGGACACCAACTTGCAGTACTTC; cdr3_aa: CASSSDRDTNLQYF
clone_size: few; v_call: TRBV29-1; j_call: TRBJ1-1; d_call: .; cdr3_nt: TGCAGCGTTGACCTCTACACTGAAGCTTTCTTT; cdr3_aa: CSVDLYTEAFF
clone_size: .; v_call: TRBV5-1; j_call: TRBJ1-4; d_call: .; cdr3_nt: TGCGCCAGCAGCTTGGACAGGGCCGGTGAAAAACTGTTTTTT; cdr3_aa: CASSLDRAGEKLFF
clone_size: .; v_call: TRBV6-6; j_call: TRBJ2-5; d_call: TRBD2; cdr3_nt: TGTGCCAGCTGGATAGCGGGAGGGAACCAAGAGACCCAGTACTTC; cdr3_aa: CASWIAGGNQETQYF
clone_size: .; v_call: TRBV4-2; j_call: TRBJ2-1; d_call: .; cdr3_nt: TGTGCCAGCAGCCAAGAGACCGGGGTGGTGGCCAATGAGCAGTTCTTC; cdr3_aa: CASSQETGVVANEQFF
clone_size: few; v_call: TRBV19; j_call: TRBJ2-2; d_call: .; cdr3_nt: TGTGCCAGTAGTACGGGGGTGTTCGGGGAGCTGTTTTTT; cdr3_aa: CASSTGVFGELFF
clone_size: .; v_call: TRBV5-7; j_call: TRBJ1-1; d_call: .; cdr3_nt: TGTGCCAGCAGCTTGGAGGGGTACCCCCCGAACTCAAATGAAGCTTTCTTT; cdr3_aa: CASSLEGYPPNSNEAFF
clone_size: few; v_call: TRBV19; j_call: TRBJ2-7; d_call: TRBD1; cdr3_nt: TGTGCCAGTAGTGCTAAGGACAGGGACTACGAGCAGTACTTC; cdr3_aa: CASSAKDRDYEQYF
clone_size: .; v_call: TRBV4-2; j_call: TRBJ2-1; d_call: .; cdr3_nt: TGTGCCAGCAGCCAAGTGAGTCCTTTGAGGGCTAATGAGCAGTTCTTC; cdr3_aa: CASSQVSPLRANEQFF
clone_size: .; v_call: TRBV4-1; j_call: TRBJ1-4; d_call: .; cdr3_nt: TGCGCCAGCAGCCGAGAACGAGGGAACCCTAATGAAAAACTGTTTTTT; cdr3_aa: CASSRERGNPNEKLFF
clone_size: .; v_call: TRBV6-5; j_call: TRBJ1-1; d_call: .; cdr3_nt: TGTGCCAGCAGATTCCAAGTAGACACTGAAGCTTTCTTT; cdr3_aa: CASRFQVDTEAFF
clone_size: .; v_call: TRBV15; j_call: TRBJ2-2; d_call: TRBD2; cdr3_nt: TGTGCCACCAGCAGAGAGGGGCGGGGTAGCGGGAGGCTCGGGGAGCTGTTTTTT; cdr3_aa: CATSREGRGSGRLGELFF
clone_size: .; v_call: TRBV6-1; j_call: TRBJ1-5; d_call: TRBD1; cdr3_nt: TGTGCCAGCAGTGAATTGATGACAGGGGTACAGCCCCAGCATTTT; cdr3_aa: CASSELMTGVQPQHF
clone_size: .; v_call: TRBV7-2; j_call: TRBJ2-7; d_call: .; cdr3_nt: TGTGCCAGCAGCTTACGGGTCGGGAGCGGCGAGCAGTACTTC; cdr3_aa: CASSLRVGSGEQYF
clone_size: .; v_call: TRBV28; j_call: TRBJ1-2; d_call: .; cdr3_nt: TGTGCCAGCAGTTTAAGGATCGGACAGGGCTACACCTTC; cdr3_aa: CASSLRIGQGYTF
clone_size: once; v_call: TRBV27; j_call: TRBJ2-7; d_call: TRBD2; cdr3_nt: TGTGCCAGCAGTTTATCGCCGCTAGCGGGAGTCGAGCAGTACTTC; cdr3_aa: CASSLSPLAGVEQYF
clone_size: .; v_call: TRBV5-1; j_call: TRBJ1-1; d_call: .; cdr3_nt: TGCGCCAGCAGCTTATTACAGGACACTGAAGCTTTCTTT; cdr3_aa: CASSLLQDTEAFF
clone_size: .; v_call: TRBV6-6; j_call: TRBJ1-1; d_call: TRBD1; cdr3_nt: TGTGCCAGCAGCCCCCAGGGGGCCGAAGCTTTCTTT; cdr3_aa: CASSPQGAEAFF
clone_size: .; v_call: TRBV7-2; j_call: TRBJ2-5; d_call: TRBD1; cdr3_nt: TGTGCCAGCAGCCCGAGCCGGGACAGGAGGGGAGAGACCCAGTACTTC; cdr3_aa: CASSPSRDRRGETQYF
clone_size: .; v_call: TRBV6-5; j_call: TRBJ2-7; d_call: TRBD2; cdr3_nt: TGTGCCAGCAGCCAGCGGGAGGGCCTCTACGAGCAGTACTTC; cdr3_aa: CASSQREGLYEQYF
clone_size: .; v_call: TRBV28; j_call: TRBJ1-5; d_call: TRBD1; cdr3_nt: TGTGCCAGCAGTTCTGCGGGACAGGGGGTTCAGCCCCAGCATTTT; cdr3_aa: CASSSAGQGVQPQHF
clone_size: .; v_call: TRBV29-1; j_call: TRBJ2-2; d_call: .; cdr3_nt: TGCAGCGTTTCAGAACCGAACACCGGGGAGCTGTTTTTT; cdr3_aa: CSVSEPNTGELFF
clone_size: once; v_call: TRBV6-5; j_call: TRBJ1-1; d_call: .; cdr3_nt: TGTGCCAGCAGGGAGCCCTCGCGGGTGGAAGCTTTCTTT; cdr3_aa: CASREPSRVEAFF
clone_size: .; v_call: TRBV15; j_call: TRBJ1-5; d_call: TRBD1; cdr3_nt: TGTGCCACCAGCAGAGATGTGGACAGGGGCCCCGGACAGCCCCAGCATTTT; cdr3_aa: CATSRDVDRGPGQPQHF
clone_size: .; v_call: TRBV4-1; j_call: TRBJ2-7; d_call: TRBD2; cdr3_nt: TGCGCCAGCAGCCGGGCTAGCGGGAACTACGAGCAGTACTTC; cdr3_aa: CASSRASGNYEQYF